The 10 T cell receptor beta chains in this list originate from one sample, sequenced in a study of shared clonotypes between healthy human individuals. Assay used: immunoSEQ multiplex PCR; TCRdb lists only in-frame clones, some missing. The sample carries some 2,000,000 clones, roughly 94% recorded once. The sequencing sample was made of naive CD4+ T cells sorted from blood. The subset is: CD45RA+ positively selected. Every receptor here comes from a man aged 18-30 years in good health.

This sequence joins TRBV4-2 and TRBJ1-2, with D unclear. This CDR3 has 13 residues. Germline CDR1 is LGHNA and CDR2 is YNFKEQ. Between the trimmed V and J ends, which lost 0 bases and 5 bases, there was a span of 7 bases. CDR3 in amino acids: CASSQDGIYGYTF. CDR3 DNA: TGTGCCAGCAGCCAAGACGGGATATATGGCTACACCTTC.

The V gene is TRBV18, the J gene TRBJ2-1, with TRBD2 identical over 16 bases. This CDR3 spans 19 amino acids. The junction had 12 bases not matched to a gene; V was cut back by 3 bases and J by 7 bases. Germline CDR1 is KGHSH and CDR2 is LQKENI. The CDR3 DNA reads as TGTGCCAGCTCACCGGCAACCGGGACTAGCGGGAGGGCTCGGAATGAGCAGTTCTTC. It encodes CASSPATGTSGRARNEQFF.

CDR3 residues: CASRPEGQSYNEQFF. The CDR3 DNA reads as TGCGCCAGCAGACCGGAGGGACAGTCCTACAATGAGCAGTTCTTC. The chain employs TRBV5-1 and TRBJ2-1, with D perhaps matching TRBD1 (7 bases). The germline gives CDR1 SGHRS, CDR2 YFSETQ. Between the trimmed V and J ends, which lost 5 bases and 1 base, there was a span of 13 bases. This CDR3 spans 15 amino acids.

CDR3 sequence reads: CASRATGQLLSWTDTQYF. The DNA of the CDR3 is TGTGCCAGTAGGGCAACGGGACAGCTACTCTCCTGGACAGATACGCAGTATTTT. The chain uses TRBV19 and TRBJ2-3, with 7 nucleotides matching TRBD1. Germline V lookup: CDR1 LNHDA, CDR2 SQIVND (reference sequence). This CDR3 contains 18 residues. Unmatched junction bases numbered 18, after V lost 6 bases and J lost 3 bases.

The J gene is TRBJ2-1, the V gene TRBV5-6; 16 bases map to TRBD2. Germline assignment: CDR1 SGHDT and CDR2 YYEEEE. The CDR3 runs 14 residues. After removal of 4 bases from V and 16 bases from J, the junction contained 8 bases not matched to a gene. CDR3 residues: CASSLGTSGRAKFF. The CDR3 nucleotides are TGTGCCAGCAGCCTTGGGACTAGCGGGAGGGCCAAATTCTTC.

Notes on this clone: Other DNA variants within this sample encode the same CDR3. The gene calls are TRBV29-1 and TRBJ1-1; D remains unclear. The CDR3 has 13 residues. The ends were cut back, 7 bases at V and 2 bases at J, with 14 bases in the middle. Germline loops: CDR1 SQVTM, CDR2 ANQGSEA. In nucleotides, the CDR3 is TGCAGCGCCCATGGGCGTTTAAACACTGAAGCTTTCTTT. Its protein product is CSAHGRLNTEAFF.

J is TRBJ1-1 and V is TRBV29-1; TRBD1 is a possible D gene (6 bases). V dropped 3 bases and J dropped 5 bases, with 10 bases sitting between them. CDR3 size: 12 residues. Per the germline V gene, CDR1 is SQVTM and CDR2 is ANQGSEA. Here the CDR3 reads CSVDYTGTEAFF. CDR3 sequence (DNA): TGCAGCGTTGATTATACAGGGACTGAAGCTTTCTTT.

V usage is TRBV10-2 and J usage is TRBJ1-3; D is uncertain. V gave up 2 bases and J gave up 2 bases, with 13 bases separating them. The germline CDR1 and CDR2 sequences are WSHSY and SAAADI. The CDR3 loop spans 16 amino acids. Here the CDR3 reads CASSERFSLTGNTIYF. In DNA form, the CDR3 reads TGCGCCAGCAGTGAGCGTTTCAGCCTCACTGGAAACACCATATATTTT.

This clone has only one observation. CDR3 sequence: CASSTAFDEQYF. CDR3 sequence (DNA): TGCGCCAGCAGCACCGCGTTTGACGAGCAGTACTTC. The chain joins TRBV5-1 to TRBJ2-7; D is unclear. The CDR3 spans 12 residues. V was shortened by 4 bases and J by 5 bases, with 10 bases between the two germline ends. Germline assignment: CDR1 SGHRS and CDR2 YFSETQ.

This chain uses TRBV30 with TRBJ1-2, with unresolved D. The CDR3 runs to 12 residues. V lost 1 base to trimming and J lost 8 bases, with 11 bases between them. Germline loops: CDR1 GTSNPN, CDR2 SVGIG (reference sequence). The CDR3: CAWSALGWGYTF. The CDR3 DNA sequence: TGTGCCTGGAGTGCCCTGGGCTGGGGCTACACCTTC.